One sample yielded the 17 T cell receptor beta chains listed below, sequenced in a study of T cell repertoires in cytomegalovirus infection. These receptors' targets are unknown. TCRdb re-called the reads with MiXCR, one entry per CDR3 protein. The sample contains about 100,000 distinct CDR3 sequences, around 28% of which appear only once. The material sequenced was CD8+ T cells from cultured PBMCs, taken from culture after CMV antigen stimulation. These receptors were obtained from a human donor in good health (CMV status not recorded). Some clones in this sample may be carry-over from other donors' samples.

This clonotype was observed a few times. The chain links TRBV7-6 to TRBJ2-6, with 9 bases matching TRBD2. The CDR3 runs to 17 residues. With 7 bases clipped from V and 0 bases from J, the junction kept 7 bases outside the gene matches. Germline V CDR1 and CDR2: SGHVS, FNYEAQ. CDR3 nucleotide sequence: TGTGCCAGCACCATAGCGGGGGTTAGCTCTGGGGCCAACGTCCTGACTTTC. Its translation is CASTIAGVSSGANVLTF.

The gene calls are TRBV27 and TRBJ2-7, with D possibly TRBD1 on 6 matching bases. The CDR3 sequence is 14 residues long. The V end was cut by 2 bases, the J end by 3 bases, with 11 bases between. The germline CDR1 and CDR2 sequences are MNHEY and SMNVEV (reference sequence). The CDR3 sequence: CASSLNRVFYEQYF. In DNA, the CDR3 is TGTGCCAGCAGTTTAAACAGGGTATTCTACGAGCAGTACTTC.

This clonotype was counted only a few times. V usage is TRBV7-6 and J usage is TRBJ1-4; D is perhaps TRBD1 (6 bases). CDR3 size: 15 residues. V lost 5 bases to trimming and J lost 5 bases, with 15 bases between them. Germline assignment: CDR1 SGHVS and CDR2 FNYEAQ. CDR3 residues: CASSGVGGRNEKLFF. CDR3 in DNA: TGTGCCAGCAGCGGAGTCGGGGGCCGAAATGAAAAACTGTTTTTT.

This clonotype was observed many times. The chain is built from TRBV2 and TRBJ1-2, with D perhaps matching TRBD1 (6 bases). This CDR3 comprises 15 residues. Germline V lookup: CDR1 SNHLY, CDR2 FYNNEI. Trimming left V 1 base short and J 4 bases short, with 13 bases between. The CDR3 here is CASSEGGGGVYGYTF. CDR3 in DNA: TGTGCCAGCAGTGAAGGGGGAGGGGGGGTCTATGGCTACACCTTC.

This clonotype showed up many times. The CDR3 bases are TGTGCCAGCAGCTTGACTACTGGCCCCTACAATGAGCAGTTCTTC. This translates into CASSLTTGPYNEQFF. The rearrangement uses TRBV7-2 and TRBJ2-1; the D gene is possibly TRBD2 (5 bases). Germline values: CDR1 SGHTA, CDR2 FQGNSA. This CDR3 contains 15 residues. V was pared by 3 bases and J by 2 bases, with 11 bases between.

The table lists this clonotype with a few counts. The V and J genes are TRBV6-1 and TRBJ1-2; TRBD1 aligns across 9 bases. Germline V gene lookup returns CDR1 MNHNS and CDR2 SASEGT. The CDR3 has 14 amino acids. Trimming cost V 7 bases and J 4 bases; bases outside gene matches: 7. The CDR3, as DNA: TGTGCCAGCAACGAGGGGACAGGGAGCTATGGCTACACCTTC. The encoded protein is CASNEGTGSYGYTF.

This clonotype was counted at least ten times. The chain employs TRBV28 and TRBJ1-1, with 7 positions matching TRBD1. The trim removed 5 bases at V and 1 base at J, leaving 4 bases unmatched. This CDR3 comprises 14 residues. Germline-derived CDR1 and CDR2 are MDHEN and SYDVKM. CDR3 loop: CASSIRQGNTEAFF. DNA for the CDR3: TGTGCCAGCAGTATCAGACAGGGGAACACTGAAGCTTTCTTT.

This chain links TRBV4-2 with TRBJ1-1, with D hard to call. This CDR3 region has 13 residues. Germline V gives CDR1 LGHNA, CDR2 YNFKEQ. Trimming removed 1 base from V and 2 bases from J, with 5 bases in between. The CDR3 loop reads CASSQAVNTEAFF. CDR3 DNA sequence: TGTGCCAGCAGCCAAGCGGTAAACACTGAAGCTTTCTTT.

The gene calls are TRBV9 and TRBJ1-1; a possible D gene is TRBD1 (5 bases). CDR1 and CDR2 from the germline V gene are SGDLS and YYNGEE. Between the trimmed V and J ends, which lost 2 bases and 3 bases, there was a span of 8 bases. CDR3 size: 13 residues. The CDR3 spells CASSVGGDTEAFF. For the CDR3, the DNA is TGTGCCAGCAGCGTCGGGGGAGACACTGAAGCTTTCTTT.

This clonotype has just a few counts. The chain is built from TRBV7-4 and TRBJ2-1; D is unclear. V was clipped by 5 bases and J by 5 bases, with 7 bases between them. The CDR3 runs 12 residues. CDR1 is SGHVT, CDR2 SQSDAQ, per germline. Here the CDR3 DNA reads TGTGCCAGCAGCCCGGACCACAATGAGCAGTTCTTC. Residues: CASSPDHNEQFF.

This clonotype was seen repeatedly, ten times or more. The chain is built from TRBV3-1 and TRBJ1-5; D gene ambiguous. CDR1 and CDR2 (germline): LGHDT, YNNKEL (reference sequence). Deletions cut 0 bases from V and 7 bases from J, with 10 bases between. The CDR3 contains 14 residues. The CDR3 DNA reads TGTGCCAGCAGCCAAGAGACCCGGGGACAGCCCCAGCATTTT. Amino acid sequence: CASSQETRGQPQHF.

On this clonotype itself: This likely comes from a read error, as the CDR3 has no conserved phenylalanine or tryptophan at its end. This CDR3 reads CASSSWNTEAFS. CDR3 DNA sequence: TGTGCCAGTAGTTCATGGAACACTGAAGCTTTCTCT. The chain is built from TRBV19 and TRBJ1-1, with unresolved D. The CDR3 covers 12 residues. Trimming took off 5 bases at V and 1 base at J, with 5 bases between the two ends. The germline V gene has CDR1 LNHDA and CDR2 SQIVND (reference sequence).

This clonotype was counted a single time. The chain carries TRBV11-2 and TRBJ2-7; the D gene is possibly TRBD2 (5 bases). This CDR3 region has 15 residues. With 5 bases removed from V and 0 bases from J, the gap between germline ends came to 14 bases. Germline-derived CDR1 and CDR2 are SGHAT and FQNNGV. The CDR3, as DNA: TGTGCCAGCAGCCGTTCCGGGGTGGTCTCCTACGAGCAGTACTTC. It specifies CASSRSGVVSYEQYF. The variable domain in full, completed from reference TRBV11-2 and TRBJ2-7, reads EAGVAQSPRYKIIEKRQSVAFWCNPISGHATLYWYQQILGQGPKLLIQFQNNGVVDDSQLPKDRFSAERLKGVDSTLKIQPAKLEDSAVYLCASSRSGVVSYEQYFGPGTRLTVT.

The table lists this clonotype with many counts. The J gene is TRBJ1-1, the V gene TRBV6-5; unclear D gene. This CDR3 has 13 amino acids. V was trimmed by 3 bases and J by 1 base, leaving 6 bases between them. CDR1 is MNHEY and CDR2 is SVGAGI in the germline V gene. CDR3: CASSYSENTEAFF. The CDR3 DNA reads as TGTGCCAGCAGTTATTCAGAGAACACTGAAGCTTTCTTT.

The J gene is TRBJ1-2, the V gene TRBV7-9, with D unclear. Trimming took 4 bases from V and 6 from J, leaving 15 bases between them. This CDR3 spans 14 amino acids. The germline V gene has CDR1 SEHNR and CDR2 FQNEAQ (reference sequence). The CDR3 spells CASSSPTSGDGYTF. CDR3 nucleotides: TGTGCCAGCAGCTCTCCGACCTCAGGCGATGGCTACACCTTC.

The chain employs TRBV20-1 and TRBJ1-2; 9 nucleotides agree with TRBD1. The V and J ends lost 1 base and 2 bases, in that order; junction bases with no gene match: 5. In germline, CDR1 is DFQATT, CDR2 SNEGSKA (reference sequence). The CDR3 runs 15 residues. The CDR3 nucleotides are TGCAGTGCTAGAGGGACAGGGGAGGAGAACTATGGCTACACCTTC. This gives the protein CSARGTGEENYGYTF.

The chain employs TRBV28 and TRBJ1-1, with 8 bases identical to TRBD1. Trimming at V came to 2 bases and at J to 10 bases, leaving 3 bases not matched to a gene. This CDR3 has 12 residues. Germline lookup yields CDR1 MDHEN and CDR2 SYDVKM. The CDR3 bases are TGTGCCAGCAGTTTAGGACAGGGAAGAGCTTTCTTT. Protein: CASSLGQGRAFF.